The clone carrying this T cell receptor beta chain has just a few counts. Germline V gene lookup returns CDR1 LGHNA and CDR2 YSLEER. The CDR3 is made up of 17 amino acids. The J segment lost 5 bases and the V segment lost 4 bases, leaving 6 bases of the junction unmatched. This specimen comes from a study of blood T cell repertoires in COVID-19. Study-level information: COVID-19 samples from acute and convalescent phases originated in the United States, Italy and Spain.

TCRdb's copy holds only in-frame clones and misses some; the assay was immunoSEQ multiplex PCR. The table includes some 180,000 clones, approximately 80% detected once. The V and J genes are TRBV4-3 and TRBJ2-3; 16 nucleotides align to TRBD2. This TCR came from a woman in her forties or fifties with active or convalescent COVID-19. The sample consisted of peripheral blood. The CDR3 reads CASSLGTSGGAGDTQYF. The CDR3 nucleotides read TGCGCCAGCAGCCTCGGGACTAGCGGGGGGGCCGGAGATACGCAGTATTTT.